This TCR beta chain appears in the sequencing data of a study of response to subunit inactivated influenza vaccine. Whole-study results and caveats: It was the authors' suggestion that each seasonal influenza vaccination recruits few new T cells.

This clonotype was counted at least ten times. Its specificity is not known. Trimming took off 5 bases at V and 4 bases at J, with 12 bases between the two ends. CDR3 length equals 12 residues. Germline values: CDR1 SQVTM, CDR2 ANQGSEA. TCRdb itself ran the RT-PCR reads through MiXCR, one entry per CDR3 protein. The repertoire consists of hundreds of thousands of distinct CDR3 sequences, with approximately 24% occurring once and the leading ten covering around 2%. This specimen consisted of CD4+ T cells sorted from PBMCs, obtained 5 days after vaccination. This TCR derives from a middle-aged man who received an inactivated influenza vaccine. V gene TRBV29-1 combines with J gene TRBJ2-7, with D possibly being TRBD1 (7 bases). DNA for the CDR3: TGCAGCGTTCGGAGGGGGCGGTACGAGCAGTACTTC. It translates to CSVRRGRYEQYF.